This is a list of T cell receptor beta chains from one sample in a study of blood T cell repertoires in COVID-19. TCRdb's table, derived via immunoSEQ multiplex PCR, lists solely in-frame clones and lacks some. Among a few hundred thousand clones listed, roughly 88% were seen once. Sequences were obtained from PBMCs or T cells enriched from blood (not recorded which). Source of these receptors: a woman aged 45-60 years who had recovered from COVID-19. Both conserved end residues are part of each CDR3. Fields, in order: CDR3 DNA, CDR3 protein, J gene, V gene, clone size, D gene. The D gene is left open where the match is weak. Size is stated for part of the rows, as once, few or many counts, or as a class when the clone is expanded.

CDR3 DNA: TGTGCCAGCAGCTCCCGACGACTAGCGGGGACAGATACGCAGTATTTT; CDR3 protein: CASSSRRLAGTDTQYF; J gene: TRBJ2-3; V gene: TRBV4-2; clone size: NA; D gene: TRBD2
CDR3 DNA: TGTGCCAGCAGTTTAGGTGCGGGGGAGACTGAAGCTTTCTTT; CDR3 protein: CASSLGAGETEAFF; J gene: TRBJ1-1; V gene: TRBV28; clone size: NA; D gene: NA
CDR3 DNA: TGCGCCAGCAGTTCGGGACAGGGCAACCAGCCCCAGCATTTT; CDR3 protein: CASSSGQGNQPQHF; J gene: TRBJ1-5; V gene: TRBV5-1; clone size: NA; D gene: TRBD1
CDR3 DNA: TGTGCCAGCAGTTTCTCTGGTGGCAGGGGGCGAGGACAGCCCCAGCATTTT; CDR3 protein: CASSFSGGRGRGQPQHF; J gene: TRBJ1-5; V gene: TRBV27; clone size: NA; D gene: TRBD1
CDR3 DNA: TGTGCCAGCAGATCAACAGGGGGTAGCAATCAGCCCCAGCATTTT; CDR3 protein: CASRSTGGSNQPQHF; J gene: TRBJ1-5; V gene: TRBV6-6; clone size: NA; D gene: TRBD1
CDR3 DNA: TGCGCCAGCAGCTTGGGTGACGGGAGGTGGACAGATACGCAGTATTTT; CDR3 protein: CASSLGDGRWTDTQYF; J gene: TRBJ2-3; V gene: TRBV5-1; clone size: NA; D gene: TRBD2
CDR3 DNA: TGTGCCAGCAGCACAAGCGGGAGGGGCCAAGAGACCCAGTACTTC; CDR3 protein: CASSTSGRGQETQYF; J gene: TRBJ2-5; V gene: TRBV7-2; clone size: NA; D gene: TRBD2
CDR3 DNA: TGTGCCAGCTCACCCGCCTTAGCGGGGGCCTACGAGCAGTACTTC; CDR3 protein: CASSPALAGAYEQYF; J gene: TRBJ2-7; V gene: TRBV18; clone size: NA; D gene: TRBD2
CDR3 DNA: TGTGCCATCAGTGAGTCCGCGGCCTCCTACAATGAGCAGTTCTTC; CDR3 protein: CAISESAASYNEQFF; J gene: TRBJ2-1; V gene: TRBV10-3; clone size: NA; D gene: NA
CDR3 DNA: TGTGCCAGCAGTTTTTCCAGGGGCGGAATTCAGCCCCAGCATTTT; CDR3 protein: CASSFSRGGIQPQHF; J gene: TRBJ1-5; V gene: TRBV28; clone size: NA; D gene: NA
CDR3 DNA: TGTGCCAGCAGCCCCGGGGTAGCGGGAGTGTACGAGCAGTACTTC; CDR3 protein: CASSPGVAGVYEQYF; J gene: TRBJ2-7; V gene: TRBV4-2; clone size: NA; D gene: TRBD2
CDR3 DNA: TGTGCCAGCAGTTTACAGACACCCCTGGGGCAGTACTTC; CDR3 protein: CASSLQTPLGQYF; J gene: TRBJ2-7; V gene: TRBV28; clone size: NA; D gene: NA
CDR3 DNA: TGTGCCAGCGGTGAACAGGGGGTCGGCACAGATACGCAGTATTTT; CDR3 protein: CASGEQGVGTDTQYF; J gene: TRBJ2-3; V gene: TRBV2; clone size: NA; D gene: TRBD1
CDR3 DNA: TGTGCCAGCAGCCCCGGGACAGGGGGCCCTTTCTATGGCTACACCTTC; CDR3 protein: CASSPGTGGPFYGYTF; J gene: TRBJ1-2; V gene: TRBV7-9; clone size: NA; D gene: TRBD1
CDR3 DNA: TGTGCCAGCAGCGTAGGACGGGTGAATGAAAAACTGTTTTTT; CDR3 protein: CASSVGRVNEKLFF; J gene: TRBJ1-4; V gene: TRBV9; clone size: NA; D gene: NA
CDR3 DNA: TGTGCCAGCAGTAGCCAGGGGCGCAATCAGCCCCAGCATTTT; CDR3 protein: CASSSQGRNQPQHF; J gene: TRBJ1-5; V gene: TRBV6-5; clone size: NA; D gene: NA
CDR3 DNA: TGCGCCAGCAGCTTTACAGGGGAACAAGAGACCCAGTACTTC; CDR3 protein: CASSFTGEQETQYF; J gene: TRBJ2-5; V gene: TRBV5-1; clone size: NA; D gene: TRBD1
CDR3 DNA: TGTGCCAGCAGCGTCTCCCACACCGGGGAGCTGTTTTTT; CDR3 protein: CASSVSHTGELFF; J gene: TRBJ2-2; V gene: TRBV7-2; clone size: NA; D gene: NA
CDR3 DNA: TGTGCCAGCAGCCAAGAGCTTCAGGGGCGAGAAAAACTGTTTTTT; CDR3 protein: CASSQELQGREKLFF; J gene: TRBJ1-4; V gene: TRBV4-2; clone size: NA; D gene: NA
CDR3 DNA: TGCGCCAGCAGCTTAGCAGGGGCGGTTAATGAAAAACTGTTTTTT; CDR3 protein: CASSLAGAVNEKLFF; J gene: TRBJ1-4; V gene: TRBV5-1; clone size: NA; D gene: NA
CDR3 DNA: TGTGCCAGTACCGCGGCTTCCACCGTTAATCCACCCCTCCACTTT; CDR3 protein: CASTAASTVNPPLHF; J gene: TRBJ1-6; V gene: TRBV19; clone size: NA; D gene: NA
CDR3 DNA: TGTGCCAGCAGCCAAGAGGCCATCCGTCAGTACTTC; CDR3 protein: CASSQEAIRQYF; J gene: TRBJ2-7; V gene: TRBV3-1/TRBV3-2; clone size: NA; D gene: NA
CDR3 DNA: TGTGCCAGCTCACCGGATACTTCAGGGGGCCGGGGCTACACCTTC; CDR3 protein: CASSPDTSGGRGYTF; J gene: TRBJ1-2; V gene: TRBV18; clone size: NA; D gene: TRBD1
CDR3 DNA: TGTGCCAGCAGGCTGGGACAGGCCCATTTCTACGAGCAGTACTTC; CDR3 protein: CASRLGQAHFYEQYF; J gene: TRBJ2-7; V gene: TRBV2; clone size: NA; D gene: TRBD1
CDR3 DNA: TGCGCCAGCAGCCAAGTAGAAACAGCCCAAGAGACCCAGTACTTC; CDR3 protein: CASSQVETAQETQYF; J gene: TRBJ2-5; V gene: TRBV4-1; clone size: once; D gene: NA
CDR3 DNA: TGTGCCACCAGCAGAGGCGGGTCCACTGAAGCTTTCTTT; CDR3 protein: CATSRGGSTEAFF; J gene: TRBJ1-1; V gene: TRBV15; clone size: NA; D gene: NA
CDR3 DNA: TGTGCCAGCAGTTTAGGACCCGGGGGGACTGAAGCTTTCTTT; CDR3 protein: CASSLGPGGTEAFF; J gene: TRBJ1-1; V gene: TRBV27; clone size: NA; D gene: NA
CDR3 DNA: TGTGCCACCAGCAGCGCCGGGACTAGCGACGAGCAGTACTTC; CDR3 protein: CATSSAGTSDEQYF; J gene: TRBJ2-7; V gene: TRBV15; clone size: NA; D gene: TRBD2
CDR3 DNA: TGCGCCAGCAGCCAAGATGGACTAGCGGGAGGGTTGGCCAAAAACATTCAGTACTTC; CDR3 protein: CASSQDGLAGGLAKNIQYF; J gene: TRBJ2-4; V gene: TRBV4-1; clone size: few; D gene: TRBD2
CDR3 DNA: TGTGCCAGCAGCTTGCCACCGGGACAGAATAATTCACCCCTCCACTTT; CDR3 protein: CASSLPPGQNNSPLHF; J gene: TRBJ1-6; V gene: TRBV5-5; clone size: NA; D gene: TRBD1
CDR3 DNA: TGTGCCAGCAGGACCTCTGGCGGATTCATCTCCTACAATGAGCAGTTCTTC; CDR3 protein: CASRTSGGFISYNEQFF; J gene: TRBJ2-1; V gene: TRBV5-6; clone size: NA; D gene: NA
CDR3 DNA: TGTGCCAGCAGCCCCCGAGATAGCGGGAGAGGAAGGAGGACCGGGGAGCTGTTTTTT; CDR3 protein: CASSPRDSGRGRRTGELFF; J gene: TRBJ2-2; V gene: TRBV7-8; clone size: NA; D gene: TRBD2
CDR3 DNA: TGTGCCAGCAGTTTATGGGGGCGGATGGGCTATGGCTACACCTTC; CDR3 protein: CASSLWGRMGYGYTF; J gene: TRBJ1-2; V gene: TRBV27; clone size: NA; D gene: NA
CDR3 DNA: TGTGCCAGCTCACCATCCTCCACAGGGAGTCAGCCCCAGCATTTT; CDR3 protein: CASSPSSTGSQPQHF; J gene: TRBJ1-5; V gene: TRBV18; clone size: NA; D gene: NA
CDR3 DNA: TGTGCCAGCAGTTTTCACAGGACGAACACCGGGGAGCTGTTTTTT; CDR3 protein: CASSFHRTNTGELFF; J gene: TRBJ2-2; V gene: TRBV28; clone size: NA; D gene: NA
CDR3 DNA: TGTGCCAGCAGCTTGTGGGCTAGCGGAAACAATGAGCAGTTCTTC; CDR3 protein: CASSLWASGNNEQFF; J gene: TRBJ2-1; V gene: TRBV5-6; clone size: few; D gene: TRBD2
CDR3 DNA: TGTGCCAGCAGCCCCTTGTCTAGCGGAAATGAGCAGTTCTTC; CDR3 protein: CASSPLSSGNEQFF; J gene: TRBJ2-1; V gene: TRBV6-5; clone size: NA; D gene: TRBD2
CDR3 DNA: TGTGCCAACTCACCCTTTAGCGGGATAGGGGATGAGCAGTTCTTC; CDR3 protein: CANSPFSGIGDEQFF; J gene: TRBJ2-1; V gene: TRBV18; clone size: NA; D gene: TRBD2
CDR3 DNA: TGTGCCAGCAGCTGGGACATGGGGGAAAAACTGTTTTTT; CDR3 protein: CASSWDMGEKLFF; J gene: TRBJ1-4; V gene: TRBV7-9; clone size: NA; D gene: NA
CDR3 DNA: TGTGCCAGCAGCTTAGCGACAGGGGCTCTCTCTGGAAACACCATATATTTT; CDR3 protein: CASSLATGALSGNTIYF; J gene: TRBJ1-3; V gene: TRBV5-4; clone size: NA; D gene: TRBD1
CDR3 DNA: TGTGCCAGCAGGGGGACTAACACCGGGGAGCTGTTTTTT; CDR3 protein: CASRGTNTGELFF; J gene: TRBJ2-2; V gene: TRBV28; clone size: NA; D gene: NA
CDR3 DNA: TGTGCCAGCAGCATCGAAACAGGGGGCAATTCACCCCTCCACTTT; CDR3 protein: CASSIETGGNSPLHF; J gene: TRBJ1-6; V gene: TRBV6-5; clone size: NA; D gene: TRBD1